The entry below describes one T cell receptor (beta chain). V lost 0 bases, J lost 7 bases, and 10 bases lay in between. Germline V gene sequence: CDR1 MGHDK, CDR2 SYGVNS. There are 14 residues in the CDR3. This sample was taken from a study of identical twins. TCRdb processed the 5' RACE reads anew with MiXCR; each CDR3 protein has one entry. The sample holds about 890,000 distinct CDR3 sequences; more than 9% are singletons and the top ten take 1.5% to 2%. A further study also used this sample, focusing on yellow fever vaccine responses in identical twins.

The clonotype originates from a woman younger than 30 in good health. The rearrangement joins TRBV25-1 to TRBJ2-1; D is unresolved. The specimen was PBMCs. The DNA of the CDR3 is TGTGCCAGCAGTGAATATGGGGTGTTGAATGAGCAGTTCTTC. It is translated as CASSEYGVLNEQFF.